This entry lists 8 T cell receptor beta chains sequenced from one sample in a study of cytotoxic CD8 clonotypes in ibrutinib-treated CLL. Assay used: immunoSEQ multiplex PCR; TCRdb lists only in-frame clones, some missing. This table has about 92,000 clones, 75% to 80% appearing once. Material: PBMCs, obtained after 24 months of ibrutinib treatment. The source of these receptors is a human donor with chronic lymphocytic leukemia.

This chain uses TRBV27 with TRBJ2-7; 8 nucleotides match TRBD2. The CDR3 is made up of 16 amino acids. The J segment lost 6 bases and the V segment lost 6 bases, leaving 16 bases of the junction unmatched. Germline V gene lookup returns CDR1 MNHEY and CDR2 SMNVEV (reference sequence). CDR3 DNA sequence: TGTGCCAGCAGCCCCCCCGGGGGGGGGCTTATTGGCGAGCAGTACTTC. Translating it yields CASSPPGGGLIGEQYF.

At least ten counts were recorded for this clone. V is TRBV19 and J is TRBJ1-1, with no clear D. CDR3 length: 15 amino acids. With 3 bases removed from V and 0 bases from J, the gap between germline ends came to 11 bases. Per germline, CDR1 LNHDA and CDR2 SQIVND (reference sequence). The CDR3 DNA reads TGTGCCAGTAGTATGATGCTGGGTGTGAACACTGAAGCTTTCTTT. Protein sequence: CASSMMLGVNTEAFF.

The chain employs TRBV7-3 and TRBJ2-5; D remains unclear. The tail of the sequence fits TRBJ2-7 better, so the J call may be wrong. CDR1 and CDR2 from the germline V gene are SGHTA and FQGTGA. There are 13 residues in the CDR3. CDR3 protein: CASSLMAFYEQYF. DNA for the CDR3: TGTGCCAGCAGCTTAATGGCGTTCTACGAGCAGTACTTC.

Only one count was recorded for this clone. The chain combines TRBV6-5 with TRBJ1-2, with 9 nucleotides matching TRBD1. From germline, CDR1 is MNHEY and CDR2 SVGAGI. The CDR3 is 14 residues long. The V and J ends lost 5 bases and 8 bases, in that order; junction bases with no gene match: 9. The CDR3 nucleotides are TGTGCCAGCAGTCGGATACAGGGGGCGCGAGGCTACACCTTC. This gives the protein CASSRIQGARGYTF.

This clone was observed a handful of times. The genes are TRBV18 and TRBJ2-2; D possibly uses TRBD1 or TRBD2 (5 bases each). The germline V gene encodes CDR1 KGHSH and CDR2 LQKENI. Trimming stripped 3 bases from V and 7 bases from J, with 15 bases between. CDR3 length: 15 amino acids. The CDR3 here is CASSPGSGRGGELFF. In nucleotides, the CDR3 is TGTGCCAGCTCACCGGGTTCGGGACGCGGCGGGGAGCTGTTTTTT. The complete variable domain, with remaining parts taken from reference TRBV18 and TRBJ2-2, reads NAGVMQNPRHLVRRRGQEARLRCSPMKGHSHVYWYRQLPEEGLKFMVYLQKENIIDESGMPKERFSAEFPKEGPSILRIQQVVRGDSAAYFCASSPGSGRGGELFFGEGSRLTVL.

The chain recombines TRBV7-6 with TRBJ1-5; no reliable D call. Germline V gene sequence: CDR1 SGHVS, CDR2 FNYEAQ. Trimming took 5 bases from V and 0 from J, leaving 11 bases between them. The CDR3 runs to 15 residues. The CDR3 loop reads CASSPTASSNQPQHF. CDR3 coding DNA: TGTGCCAGCAGCCCCACCGCCAGTAGCAATCAGCCCCAGCATTTT.

The CDR3 DNA follows: TGCGCCAGCAGCCAGGAGGGCAGGGCGAACACCGGGGAGCTGTTTTTT. Translated, it gives CASSQEGRANTGELFF. The genes are TRBV4-3 and TRBJ2-2, with D possibly being TRBD2 (6 bases). V was clipped by 3 bases and J by 0 bases, with 11 bases between them. Germline CDR1 LGHNA, CDR2 YSLEER. The CDR3 has 16 residues.

This clone has just a few counts. The chain carries TRBV2 and TRBJ2-7; the D gene is possibly TRBD1 (5 bases). V lost 6 bases and J lost 3, with 9 bases in between. Germline assignment: CDR1 SNHLY and CDR2 FYNNEI. There are 12 residues in the CDR3. The CDR3 DNA reads as TGTGCCAGCAGGGACATCGACTACGAGCAGTACTTC. It translates to CASRDIDYEQYF.